This entry concerns a single T cell receptor (beta chain). What it binds is not known. This record comes from a study of T cell responses to AZD1222 COVID-19 vaccine. The trim removed 2 bases at V and 5 bases at J, leaving 14 bases unmatched. The CDR3 is 17 amino acids. Germline CDR1 LGHNA, CDR2 YNFKEQ. Study-level findings and limits: Among vaccine-associated CD4 TCRs, coverage spanned spike, with dominance at 160-218 and 743-854. AZD1222 recipients seropositive at baseline numbered only 6 or 7.

Sequencing was performed with immunoSEQ multiplex PCR; in TCRdb, only in-frame clones are kept and a portion is missing. The sample contains about 110,000 clones, more than 70% of which appear only once. This specimen consisted of peripheral blood, obtained on day 0 of MenACWY control vaccination. V is TRBV4-2 and J is TRBJ2-5, with 7 bases identical to TRBD2. The sequence was obtained from an adult in good health. DNA of the CDR3: TGTGCCAGCAGCCAATATTTACCGGGACTACGGGGCGAGACCCAGTACTTC. Translating gives CASSQYLPGLRGETQYF.